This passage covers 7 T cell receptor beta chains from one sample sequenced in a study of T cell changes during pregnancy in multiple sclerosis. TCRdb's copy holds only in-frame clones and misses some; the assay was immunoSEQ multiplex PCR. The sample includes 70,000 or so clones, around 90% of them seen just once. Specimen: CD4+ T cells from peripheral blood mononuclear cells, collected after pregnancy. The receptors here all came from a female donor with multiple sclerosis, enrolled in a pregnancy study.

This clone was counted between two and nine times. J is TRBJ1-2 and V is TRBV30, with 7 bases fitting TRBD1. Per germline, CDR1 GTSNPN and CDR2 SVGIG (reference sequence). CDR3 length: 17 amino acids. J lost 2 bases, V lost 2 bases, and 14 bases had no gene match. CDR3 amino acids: CAWSRRQGVLVNYGYTF. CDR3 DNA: TGTGCCTGGAGTAGGCGGCAGGGGGTTTTGGTAAACTATGGCTACACCTTC.

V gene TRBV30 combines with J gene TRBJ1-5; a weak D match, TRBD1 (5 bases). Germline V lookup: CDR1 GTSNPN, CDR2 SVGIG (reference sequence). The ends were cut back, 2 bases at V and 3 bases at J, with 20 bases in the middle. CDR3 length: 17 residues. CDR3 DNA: TGTGCCTGGAGTTGGGGCGGACACACGGATCTCAATCAGCCCCAGCATTTT. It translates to CAWSWGGHTDLNQPQHF.

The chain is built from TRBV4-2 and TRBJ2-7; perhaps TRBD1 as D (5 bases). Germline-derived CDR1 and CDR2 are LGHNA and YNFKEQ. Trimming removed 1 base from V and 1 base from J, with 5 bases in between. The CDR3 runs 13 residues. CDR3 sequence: CASSQGTSYEQYF. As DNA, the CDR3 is TGTGCCAGCAGCCAAGGGACATCCTACGAGCAGTACTTC.

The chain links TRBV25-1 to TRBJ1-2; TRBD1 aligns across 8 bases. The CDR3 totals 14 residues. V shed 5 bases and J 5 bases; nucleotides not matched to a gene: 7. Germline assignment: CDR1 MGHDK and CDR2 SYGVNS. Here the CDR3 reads CASSYPGQAYGYTF. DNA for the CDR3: TGTGCCAGCAGTTACCCGGGACAGGCTTATGGCTACACCTTC.

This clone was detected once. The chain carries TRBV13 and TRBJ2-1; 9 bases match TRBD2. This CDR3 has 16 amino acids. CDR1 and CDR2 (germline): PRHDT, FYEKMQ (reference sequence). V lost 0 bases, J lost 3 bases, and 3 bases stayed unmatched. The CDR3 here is CASSLGASGDYNEQFF. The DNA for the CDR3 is TGTGCCAGCAGCTTAGGCGCTAGCGGGGACTACAATGAGCAGTTCTTC.

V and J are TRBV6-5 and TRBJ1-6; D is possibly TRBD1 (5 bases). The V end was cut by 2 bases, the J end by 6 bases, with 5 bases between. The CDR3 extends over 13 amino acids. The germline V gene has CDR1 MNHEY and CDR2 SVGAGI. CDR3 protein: CASSYQGNSPLHF. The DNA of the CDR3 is TGTGCCAGCAGTTACCAGGGTAATTCACCCCTCCACTTT.

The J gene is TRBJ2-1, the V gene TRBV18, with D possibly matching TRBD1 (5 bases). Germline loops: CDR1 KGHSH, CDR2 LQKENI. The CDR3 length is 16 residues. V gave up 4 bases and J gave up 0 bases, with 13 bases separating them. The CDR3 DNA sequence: TGTGCCAGCTCACAGGACACCCTCTCCTCCTACAATGAGCAGTTCTTC. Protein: CASSQDTLSSYNEQFF.